The 4 T cell receptor beta chains given below trace back to one sample, sequenced in a study of blood T cell repertoires in COVID-19. Repertoires were generated with immunoSEQ multiplex PCR, while TCRdb's copy carries only in-frame clones and drops some. Here the sample spans some 110,000 clones, roughly 86% being singletons. The sequenced material came from peripheral blood. Source of these receptors: a man aged 40-55 years with acute or convalescent COVID-19.

The chain links TRBV19 to TRBJ2-5; D is perhaps TRBD1 (6 bases). Germline-derived CDR1 and CDR2 are LNHDA and SQIVND (reference sequence). V lost 1 base, J lost 1 base, and 7 bases lay in between. This CDR3 is 14 amino acids long. CDR3 protein: CASSIGGGQETQYF. The CDR3 DNA reads TGTGCCAGTAGTATAGGAGGGGGCCAAGAGACCCAGTACTTC. Filled out from reference TRBV19 and TRBJ2-5, the complete variable domain reads DGGITQSPKYLFRKEGQNVTLSCEQNLNHDAMYWYRQDPGQGLRLIYYSQIVNDFQKGDIAEGYSVSREKKESFPLTVTSAQKNPTAFYLCASSIGGGQETQYFGPGTRLLVL.

This clone was counted a single time. V is TRBV7-2 and J is TRBJ2-7; D is possibly TRBD2 (6 bases). The germline V gene encodes CDR1 SGHTA and CDR2 FQGNSA. The CDR3 extends over 16 amino acids. With 1 base removed from V and 0 bases from J, the gap between germline ends came to 13 bases. CDR3 region: CASSLVGGLSSYEQYF. DNA of the CDR3: TGTGCCAGCAGCTTAGTGGGAGGTCTCAGCTCCTACGAGCAGTACTTC.

This rearrangement joins TRBV4-2 to TRBJ1-1; D is perhaps TRBD1 (5 bases). This CDR3 has 15 residues. Germline lookup yields CDR1 LGHNA and CDR2 YNFKEQ. V was pared by 1 base and J by 4 bases, with 13 bases between. CDR3 sequence: CASSQGGRAGTEAFF. CDR3 bases: TGTGCCAGCAGCCAAGGGGGCAGGGCAGGCACTGAAGCTTTCTTT.

The CDR3 loop is CASSTRTGGSPYGYTF. CDR3 DNA sequence: TGTGCCAGCAGCACTCGGACAGGGGGCTCTCCCTATGGCTACACCTTC. V is TRBV21-1 and J is TRBJ1-2; the DNA was not used to check the table's D call, TRBD1. TRBV21-1 is marked as a pseudogene. The CDR3 covers 16 residues.